Below, one T cell receptor (beta chain) is given with its context. What it binds is not known. CD8 cells regarded as naive lacked CD45RO, were positively chosen for CCR7, and omitted terminally differentiated effector memory CD45RA+ cells. Assay: immunoSEQ multiplex PCR; the TCRdb copy retains only in-frame clones and omits some. The sample includes roughly 1,800,000 clones, 85% to 95% of them seen just once. This entry belongs to a study of shared clonotypes between healthy human individuals. Broader study findings: The authors expected sequencing depth to affect clonotype sharing among donors. A handful of donors showed sharing of approximately 5% of naive CD4 clonotypes.

The CDR3 length is 17 residues. Germline V gene data show CDR1 as MNHEY and CDR2 as SMNVEV (reference sequence). J lost 0 bases, V lost 6 bases, and 8 bases had no gene match. The sequenced sample consisted of naive CD8+ T cells sorted from blood. The chain links TRBV27 to TRBJ2-3; 11 bases align to TRBD2. This TCR was sampled from a man in his late teens or twenties in good health. The CDR3 loop reads CASRTGTSGTSTDTQYF. For the CDR3, the DNA is TGTGCCAGCAGGACCGGGACTAGCGGAACTAGCACAGATACGCAGTATTTT.